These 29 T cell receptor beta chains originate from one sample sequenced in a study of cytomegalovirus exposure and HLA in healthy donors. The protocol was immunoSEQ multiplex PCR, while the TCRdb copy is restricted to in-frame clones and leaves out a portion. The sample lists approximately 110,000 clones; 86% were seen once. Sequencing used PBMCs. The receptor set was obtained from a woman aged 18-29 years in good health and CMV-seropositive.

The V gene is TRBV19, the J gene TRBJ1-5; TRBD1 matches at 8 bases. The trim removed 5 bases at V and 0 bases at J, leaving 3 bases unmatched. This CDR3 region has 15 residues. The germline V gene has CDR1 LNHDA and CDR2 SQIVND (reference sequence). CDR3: CASSLDRDSNQPQHF. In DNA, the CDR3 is TGTGCCAGTAGTCTGGACAGGGATAGCAATCAGCCCCAGCATTTT.

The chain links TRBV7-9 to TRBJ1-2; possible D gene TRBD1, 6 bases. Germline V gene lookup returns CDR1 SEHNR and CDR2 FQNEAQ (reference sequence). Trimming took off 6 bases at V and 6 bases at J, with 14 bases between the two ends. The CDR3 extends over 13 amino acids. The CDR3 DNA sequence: TGTGCCAGCAGAGGGGGGGTAATCCATGGCTACACCTTC. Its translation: CASRGGVIHGYTF.

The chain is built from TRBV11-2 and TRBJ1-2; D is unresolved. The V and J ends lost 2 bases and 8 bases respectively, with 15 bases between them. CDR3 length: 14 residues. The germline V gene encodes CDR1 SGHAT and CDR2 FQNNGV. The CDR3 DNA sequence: TGTGCCAGCAGCTTAACTTACTATGGGTACGGCTACACCTTC. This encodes CASSLTYYGYGYTF.

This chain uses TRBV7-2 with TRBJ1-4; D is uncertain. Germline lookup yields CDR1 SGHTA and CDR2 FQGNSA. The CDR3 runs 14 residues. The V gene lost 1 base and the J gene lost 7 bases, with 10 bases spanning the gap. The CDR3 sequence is CASSLGYGGEKLFF. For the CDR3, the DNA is TGTGCCAGCAGCTTAGGTTACGGCGGTGAAAAACTGTTTTTT.

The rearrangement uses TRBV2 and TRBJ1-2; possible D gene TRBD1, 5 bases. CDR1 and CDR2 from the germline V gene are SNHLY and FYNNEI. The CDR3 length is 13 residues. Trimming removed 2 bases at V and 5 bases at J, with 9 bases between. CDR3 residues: CASSEQGSYGYTF. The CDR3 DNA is TGTGCCAGCAGTGAACAGGGCAGTTATGGCTACACCTTC.

CDR3 sequence reads: CASSPLTGSSSYEQYF. The DNA for the CDR3 is TGTGCCAGCTCACCCCTGACAGGATCAAGCTCCTACGAGCAGTACTTC. The chain links TRBV18 to TRBJ2-7; tentatively, D is TRBD1 (6 bases). Trimming took 3 bases from V and 0 from J, leaving 15 bases between them. Germline loops: CDR1 KGHSH, CDR2 LQKENI. This CDR3 is built from 16 residues. The complete variable domain, with remaining parts taken from reference TRBV18 and TRBJ2-7, reads NAGVMQNPRHLVRRRGQEARLRCSPMKGHSHVYWYRQLPEEGLKFMVYLQKENIIDESGMPKERFSAEFPKEGPSILRIQQVVRGDSAAYFCASSPLTGSSSYEQYFGPGTRLTVT.

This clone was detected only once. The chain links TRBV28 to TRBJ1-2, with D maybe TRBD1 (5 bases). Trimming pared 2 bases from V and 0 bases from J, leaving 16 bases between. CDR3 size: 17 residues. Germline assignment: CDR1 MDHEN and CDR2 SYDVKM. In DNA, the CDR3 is TGTGCCAGCAGTTTACCCCCAGGGAAGGGAACTAACTATGGCTACACCTTC. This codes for CASSLPPGKGTNYGYTF.

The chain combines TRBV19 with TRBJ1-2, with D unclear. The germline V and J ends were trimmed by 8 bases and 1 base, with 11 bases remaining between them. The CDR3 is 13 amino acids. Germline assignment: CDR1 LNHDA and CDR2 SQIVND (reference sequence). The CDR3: CASWAPINYGYTF. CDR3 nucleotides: TGTGCCAGTTGGGCACCGATTAACTATGGCTACACCTTC.

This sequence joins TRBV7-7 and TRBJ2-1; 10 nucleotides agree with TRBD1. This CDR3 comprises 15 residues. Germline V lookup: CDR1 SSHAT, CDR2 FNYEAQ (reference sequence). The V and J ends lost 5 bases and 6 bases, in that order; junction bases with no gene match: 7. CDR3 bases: TGTGCCAGCAGCCCCAGAGGGGACAGGGGCAATGAGCAGTTCTTC. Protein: CASSPRGDRGNEQFF.

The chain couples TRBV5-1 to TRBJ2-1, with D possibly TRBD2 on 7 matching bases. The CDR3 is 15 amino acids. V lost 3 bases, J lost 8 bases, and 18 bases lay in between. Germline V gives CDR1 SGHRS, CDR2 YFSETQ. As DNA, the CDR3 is TGCGCCAGCAGCTCCCTGGGACCGGGGGGCGATGAGCAGTTCTTC. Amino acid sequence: CASSSLGPGGDEQFF.

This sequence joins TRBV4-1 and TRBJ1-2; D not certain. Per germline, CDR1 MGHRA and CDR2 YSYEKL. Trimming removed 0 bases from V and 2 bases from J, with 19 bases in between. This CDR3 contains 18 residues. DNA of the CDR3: TGCGCCAGCAGCCAAGATCGGAGGCTTTTCTCGTTAAACTATGGCTACACCTTC. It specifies CASSQDRRLFSLNYGYTF.

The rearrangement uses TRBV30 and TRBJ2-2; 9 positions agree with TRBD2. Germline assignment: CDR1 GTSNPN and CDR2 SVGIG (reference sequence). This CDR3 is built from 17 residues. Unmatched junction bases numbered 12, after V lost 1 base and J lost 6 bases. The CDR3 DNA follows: TGTGCCTGGAGTGACCCTCCGCGGGAGGGCCCATCCGGGGAGCTGTTTTTT. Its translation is CAWSDPPREGPSGELFF.

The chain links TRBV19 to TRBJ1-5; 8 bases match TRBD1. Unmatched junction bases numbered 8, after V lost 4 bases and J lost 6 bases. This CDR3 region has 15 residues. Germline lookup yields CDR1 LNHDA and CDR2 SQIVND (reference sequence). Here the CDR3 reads CASSKGQAVGQPQHF. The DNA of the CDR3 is TGTGCCAGTAGTAAGGGACAGGCTGTGGGTCAGCCCCAGCATTTT.

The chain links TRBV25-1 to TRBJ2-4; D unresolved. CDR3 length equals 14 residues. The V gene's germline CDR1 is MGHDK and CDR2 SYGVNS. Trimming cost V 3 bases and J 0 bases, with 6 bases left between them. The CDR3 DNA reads TGTGCCAGCAGTGATGGCCTAGCCAAAAACATTCAGTACTTC. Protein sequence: CASSDGLAKNIQYF.

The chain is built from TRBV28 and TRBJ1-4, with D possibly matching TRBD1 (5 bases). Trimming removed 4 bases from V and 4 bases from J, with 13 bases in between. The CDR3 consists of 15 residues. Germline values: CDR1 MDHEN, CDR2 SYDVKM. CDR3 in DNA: TGTGCCAGCAGTTCCCGGGGGTGGATTAATGAAAAACTGTTTTTT. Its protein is CASSSRGWINEKLFF.

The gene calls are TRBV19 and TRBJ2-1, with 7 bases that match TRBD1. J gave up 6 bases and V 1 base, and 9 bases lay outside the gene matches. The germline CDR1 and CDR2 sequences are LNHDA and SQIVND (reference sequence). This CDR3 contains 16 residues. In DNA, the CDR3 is TGTGCCAGTAGTATAGCAGAGACAGGGACGGGCAATGAGCAGTTCTTC. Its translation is CASSIAETGTGNEQFF.

CDR3 loop: CASSLDYDRAPNNEKLFF. CDR3 DNA sequence: TGTGCCAGCAGCTTGGATTACGACAGGGCACCGAATAATGAAAAACTGTTTTTT. V is TRBV5-6 and J is TRBJ1-4; 7 nucleotides match TRBD1. This CDR3 comprises 18 residues. The germline gives CDR1 SGHDT, CDR2 YYEEEE. V shed 0 bases and J 4 bases; nucleotides not matched to a gene: 12.

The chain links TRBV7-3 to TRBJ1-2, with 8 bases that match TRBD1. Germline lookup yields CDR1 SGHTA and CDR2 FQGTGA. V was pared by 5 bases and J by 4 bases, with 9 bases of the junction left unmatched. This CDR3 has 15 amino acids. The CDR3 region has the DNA TGTGCCAGCAGCCCGGGACAGGTCTCTTCCTATGGCTACACCTTC. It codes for CASSPGQVSSYGYTF.

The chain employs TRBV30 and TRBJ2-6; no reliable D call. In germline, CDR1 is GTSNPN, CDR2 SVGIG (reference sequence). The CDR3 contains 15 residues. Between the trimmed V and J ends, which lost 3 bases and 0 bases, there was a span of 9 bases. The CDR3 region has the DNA TGTGCCTGGAGCTGGGCAGGCTCTGGGGCCAACGTCCTGACTTTC. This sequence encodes CAWSWAGSGANVLTF.

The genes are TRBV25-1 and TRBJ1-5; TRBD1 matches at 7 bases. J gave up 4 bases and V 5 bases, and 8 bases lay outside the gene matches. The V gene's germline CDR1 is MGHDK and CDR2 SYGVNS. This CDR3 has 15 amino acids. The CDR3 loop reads CASSHGTVPNQPQHF. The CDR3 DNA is TGTGCCAGCAGTCATGGGACAGTTCCTAATCAGCCCCAGCATTTT.

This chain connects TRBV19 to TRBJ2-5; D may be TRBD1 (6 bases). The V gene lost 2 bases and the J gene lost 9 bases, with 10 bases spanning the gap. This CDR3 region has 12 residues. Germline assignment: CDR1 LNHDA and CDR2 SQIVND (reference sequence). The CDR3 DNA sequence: TGTGCCAGTAGTATATCCTCAGGGGCCCAGTACTTC. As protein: CASSISSGAQYF.

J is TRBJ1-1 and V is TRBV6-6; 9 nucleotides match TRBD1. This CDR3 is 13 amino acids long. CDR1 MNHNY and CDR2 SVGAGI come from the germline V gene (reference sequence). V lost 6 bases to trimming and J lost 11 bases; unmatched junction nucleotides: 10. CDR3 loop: CASSPGQGSVAFF. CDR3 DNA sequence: TGTGCCAGCAGCCCCGGACAGGGGTCCGTGGCTTTCTTT.

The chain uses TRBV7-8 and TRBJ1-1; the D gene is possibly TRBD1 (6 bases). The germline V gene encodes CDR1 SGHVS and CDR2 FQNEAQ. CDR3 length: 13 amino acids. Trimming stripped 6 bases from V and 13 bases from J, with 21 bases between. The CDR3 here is CASSPARGGAGFF. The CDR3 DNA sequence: TGTGCCAGCAGTCCTGCACGGGGGGGCGCGGGTTTCTTT.

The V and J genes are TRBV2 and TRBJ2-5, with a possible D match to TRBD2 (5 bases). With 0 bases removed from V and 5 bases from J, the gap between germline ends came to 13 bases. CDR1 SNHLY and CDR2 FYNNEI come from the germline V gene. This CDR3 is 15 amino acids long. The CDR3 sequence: CASSEALGRGETQYF. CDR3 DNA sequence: TGTGCCAGCAGTGAAGCGCTTGGTCGAGGGGAGACCCAGTACTTC. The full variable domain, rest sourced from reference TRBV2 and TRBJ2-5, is EPEVTQTPSHQVTQMGQEVILRCVPISNHLYFYWYRQILGQKVEFLVSFYNNEISEKSEIFDDQFSVERPDGSNFTLKIRSTKLEDSAMYFCASSEALGRGETQYFGPGTRLLVL.

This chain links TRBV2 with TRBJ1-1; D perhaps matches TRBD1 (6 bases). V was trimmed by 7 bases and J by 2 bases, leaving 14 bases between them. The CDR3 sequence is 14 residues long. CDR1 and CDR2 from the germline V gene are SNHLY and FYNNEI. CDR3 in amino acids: CASTIQGLNTEAFF. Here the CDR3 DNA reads TGTGCCAGCACTATACAGGGCCTCAACACTGAAGCTTTCTTT.

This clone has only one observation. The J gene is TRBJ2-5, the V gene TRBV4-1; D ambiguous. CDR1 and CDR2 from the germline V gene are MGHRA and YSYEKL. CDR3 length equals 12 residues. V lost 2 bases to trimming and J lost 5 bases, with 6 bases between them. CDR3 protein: CASSQLRETQYF. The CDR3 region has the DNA TGCGCCAGCAGCCAATTACGGGAGACCCAGTACTTC.

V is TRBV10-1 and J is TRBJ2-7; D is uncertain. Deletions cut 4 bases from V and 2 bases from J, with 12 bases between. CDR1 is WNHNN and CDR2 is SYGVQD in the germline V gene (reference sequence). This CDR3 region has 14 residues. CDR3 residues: CASSVSRLPYEQYF. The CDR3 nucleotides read TGCGCCAGCAGTGTGTCTCGACTCCCCTACGAGCAGTACTTC.

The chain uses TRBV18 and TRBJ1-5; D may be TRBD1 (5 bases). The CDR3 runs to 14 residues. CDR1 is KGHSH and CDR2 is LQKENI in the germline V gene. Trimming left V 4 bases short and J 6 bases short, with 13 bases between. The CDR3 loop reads CASSLGGEGQPQHF. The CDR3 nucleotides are TGTGCCAGCTCACTTGGGGGGGAAGGTCAGCCCCAGCATTTT.

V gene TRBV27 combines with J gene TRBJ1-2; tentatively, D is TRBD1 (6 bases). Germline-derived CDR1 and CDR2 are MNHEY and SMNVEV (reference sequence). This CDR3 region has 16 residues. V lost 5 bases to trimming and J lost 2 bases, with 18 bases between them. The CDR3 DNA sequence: TGTGCCAGCAGTCCGTCCGAGGGGGAAGCAAACTATGGCTACACCTTC. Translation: CASSPSEGEANYGYTF.